These 15 T cell receptor beta chains originate from one sample sequenced in a study of STAT5B mutations in CD4+ large granular lymphocyte leukemia. Produced via immunoSEQ multiplex PCR; TCRdb's table is partial and in-frame only. The sample comprises fewer than 35,000 clones, around 88% of which are singletons, and about 0.91% rests with the top ten. The sequenced sample consisted of CD4+ T cells from blood buffy coats. These receptors were obtained from a human donor in good health.

The J gene is TRBJ1-1, the V gene TRBV10-3; the match to TRBD1 covers 8 bases. After removal of 9 bases from V and 4 bases from J, the junction contained 7 bases not matched to a gene. This CDR3 has 13 amino acids. Germline assignment: CDR1 ENHRY and CDR2 SYGVKD. This CDR3 is CAIGGTGGTEAFF. The CDR3 DNA is TGTGCCATTGGGGGGACAGGCGGCACTGAAGCTTTCTTT.

This chain uses TRBV6-5 with TRBJ2-3; 7 nucleotides match TRBD2. Germline V lookup: CDR1 MNHEY, CDR2 SVGAGI. The ends lost 0 bases at V and 6 bases at J; junction bases unmatched: 9. There are 16 residues in the CDR3. CDR3 nucleotide sequence: TGTGCCAGCAGTTACTCACTCGTAGCGGGCAGTGATACGCAGTATTTT. The encoded protein is CASSYSLVAGSDTQYF.

The V gene is TRBV5-4, the J gene TRBJ2-3; D may be TRBD2 (7 bases). The CDR3 contains 16 residues. Trimming cost V 4 bases and J 2 bases, with 17 bases left between them. Germline V gives CDR1 SGHNT, CDR2 YYREEE (reference sequence). CDR3 nucleotide sequence: TGTGCCAGCAGCCCCGGTTTGCGGGGGCCCACAGATACGCAGTATTTT. Amino acid sequence: CASSPGLRGPTDTQYF.

V is TRBV7-9 and J is TRBJ1-2; the D gene is possibly TRBD1 (5 bases). Trimming removed 3 bases at V and 5 bases at J, with 13 bases between. This CDR3 contains 14 residues. The germline CDR1 and CDR2 sequences are SEHNR and FQNEAQ (reference sequence). The CDR3 DNA follows: TGTGCCAGCAGCTTTGACAGTTTCCCTTATGGCTACACCTTC. As protein: CASSFDSFPYGYTF.

This chain links TRBV4-1 with TRBJ2-7, with 8 positions matching TRBD2. CDR1 is MGHRA and CDR2 is YSYEKL in the germline V gene. The J segment lost 6 bases and the V segment lost 3 bases, leaving 13 bases of the junction unmatched. This CDR3 has 16 residues. CDR3 region: CASSHGGAGPVGEQYF. CDR3 nucleotide sequence: TGCGCCAGCAGCCACGGGGGGGCAGGGCCTGTTGGCGAGCAGTACTTC.

The chain couples TRBV5-1 to TRBJ2-6; TRBD1 matches at 7 bases. The V gene end was trimmed by 4 bases and the J gene end by 0 bases; junction bases not matched to a gene: 10. Per germline, CDR1 SGHRS and CDR2 YFSETQ. The CDR3 length is 18 residues. The CDR3 nucleotides read TGCGCCAGCAGCGGCTTACAGGGGCTGAGCTCTGGGGCCAACGTCCTGACTTTC. The encoded protein is CASSGLQGLSSGANVLTF. Combining the CDR3 with reference TRBV5-1 and TRBJ2-6 gives the whole variable domain KAGVTQTPRYLIKTRGQQVTLSCSPISGHRSVSWYQQTPGQGLQFLFEYFSETQRNKGNFPGRFSGRQFSNSRSEMNVSTLELGDSALYLCASSGLQGLSSGANVLTFGAGSRLTVL.

This clone was found once. The V call is TRBV5-1, the J call TRBJ1-4; perhaps TRBD1 as D (6 bases). This CDR3 is 16 amino acids long. Per germline, CDR1 SGHRS and CDR2 YFSETQ. Trimming shortened V by 4 bases and J by 7 bases, and 20 bases separated the two germline ends. CDR3 nucleotide sequence: TGCGCCAGCAGCCCCCCGGCGGGGGGGGGCCCTGAAAAACTGTTTTTT. Amino acids: CASSPPAGGGPEKLFF.

In DNA form, the CDR3 reads TGTGCCAGCAGCCACAACGTACAGTCCACAGATACGCAGTATTTT. Translated: CASSHNVQSTDTQYF. The gene calls are TRBV18 and TRBJ2-3; D not resolved. This CDR3 has 15 amino acids. Germline CDR1 is KGHSH and CDR2 is LQKENI. Trimming left V 8 bases short and J 2 bases short, with 17 bases between.

V and J are TRBV15 and TRBJ1-5; D unclear. The germline gives CDR1 LNHNV, CDR2 YYDKDF (reference sequence). The germline V and J ends were trimmed by 4 bases and 4 bases, with 8 bases remaining between them. This CDR3 has 13 residues. The CDR3 loop reads CATSMTLNQPQHF. The CDR3 DNA reads as TGTGCCACCAGCATGACCTTGAATCAGCCCCAGCATTTT.

The chain recombines TRBV4-2 with TRBJ2-3, with 9 bases matching TRBD2. This CDR3 spans 16 amino acids. Germline V gene sequence: CDR1 LGHNA, CDR2 YNFKEQ. Trimming removed 0 bases from V and 5 bases from J; junction bases left unmatched: 6. The CDR3 DNA reads as TGTGCCAGCAGCCAAGATGGAATAGCGGGAGTAGATACGCAGTATTTT. Protein product: CASSQDGIAGVDTQYF.

The chain employs TRBV6-5 and TRBJ1-2; D is ambiguous. This CDR3 has 13 amino acids. The V end was cut by 2 bases, the J end by 0 bases, with 4 bases between. Germline CDR1 and CDR2: MNHEY and SVGAGI. Here the CDR3 DNA reads TGTGCCAGCAGTTACGCTGCTAACTATGGCTACACCTTC. It yields the protein CASSYAANYGYTF.

This chain connects TRBV15 to TRBJ1-2, with 7 bases matching TRBD1. Germline trimming cut 5 bases from V and 1 base from J; bases unmatched to any gene: 4. The CDR3 length is 14 residues. Germline V CDR1 and CDR2: LNHNV, YYDKDF (reference sequence). In nucleotides, the CDR3 is TGTGCCACCAGCCGGGACAGCATTAACTATGGCTACACCTTC. Translating gives CATSRDSINYGYTF.

The rearrangement links TRBV20-1 to TRBJ2-1; a possible D gene is TRBD2 (5 bases). The CDR3 is 11 residues long. V was trimmed by 7 bases and J by 5 bases, leaving 9 bases between them. Germline CDR1 is DFQATT and CDR2 is SNEGSKA (reference sequence). In DNA form, the CDR3 reads TGCAGTGTTAAGGGAGACAATGAGCAGTTCTTC. Translated, it gives CSVKGDNEQFF.

The V call is TRBV7-9, the J call TRBJ2-4, with 8 positions matching TRBD1. This CDR3 has 17 residues. V shed 1 base and J 0 bases; nucleotides not matched to a gene: 5. Germline lookup yields CDR1 SEHNR and CDR2 FQNEAQ (reference sequence). The CDR3 is CASSLDRTGRAKNIQYF. CDR3 nucleotides: TGTGCCAGCAGCTTAGATAGGACAGGGAGAGCCAAAAACATTCAGTACTTC.

The chain recombines TRBV7-3 with TRBJ2-1, with 7 bases that match TRBD2. CDR1 SGHTA and CDR2 FQGTGA come from the germline V gene. CDR3 length: 17 amino acids. V lost 8 bases, J lost 0 bases, and 13 bases stayed unmatched. CDR3 residues: CASGSGGFSSSYNEQFF. In DNA form, the CDR3 reads TGTGCCAGCGGATCCGGGGGGTTCTCGAGCTCCTACAATGAGCAGTTCTTC.